The rows below give T cell receptor beta chains drawn from one sample of a study of T cell repertoires in cytomegalovirus infection. TCRdb passed the reads through MiXCR, listing each CDR3 protein once. This sample has about 180,000 distinct CDR3 sequences, with roughly 14% found just once. The sample comprised PBMCs. All receptors come from a human donor in good health (CMV status not recorded). Some clones in this sample may be carry-over from other donors' samples. The CDR3 runs from the conserved cysteine through the conserved F or W. D genes are given only for firm matches. Where a row states a size, it is once, few, many or the class of an expanded clone; other rows omit it.

D gene: TRBD2
CDR3 length: 18
J gene: TRBJ2-7
V gene: TRBV15
clone size: few
CDR3 protein: CATSRERLAGSGLYEQYF
CDR3 DNA: TGTGCCACCAGCAGAGAACGACTAGCGGGAAGCGGACTCTACGAGCAGTACTTC

D gene: -
CDR3 length: 14
J gene: TRBJ2-5
V gene: TRBV12-3/TRBV12-4
clone size: few
CDR3 protein: CASSYGHTQETQYF
CDR3 DNA: TGTGCCAGCAGTTACGGACATACCCAAGAGACCCAGTACTTC

D gene: -
CDR3 length: 13
J gene: TRBJ2-7
V gene: TRBV7-2
clone size: many
CDR3 protein: CASSRSQVYEQYF
CDR3 DNA: TGTGCCAGCAGCCGGTCACAAGTTTACGAGCAGTACTTC

D gene: -
CDR3 length: 12
J gene: TRBJ1-1
V gene: TRBV11-2
clone size: few
CDR3 protein: CASSFGAQSAFF
CDR3 DNA: TGTGCCAGCAGCTTCGGGGCTCAGTCGGCTTTCTTT

D gene: -
CDR3 length: 10
J gene: TRBJ2-3
V gene: TRBV7-9
clone size: -
CDR3 protein: CASSPDTQYF
CDR3 DNA: TGTGCCAGCAGCCCAGATACGCAGTATTTT

D gene: -
CDR3 length: 13
J gene: TRBJ1-1
V gene: TRBV7-8
clone size: many
CDR3 protein: CASRVSLNTEAFF
CDR3 DNA: TGTGCCAGCAGGGTGAGCTTGAACACTGAAGCTTTCTTT

D gene: TRBD2
CDR3 length: 14
J gene: TRBJ2-1
V gene: TRBV6-5
clone size: -
CDR3 protein: CASSPGLARNEQFF
CDR3 DNA: TGTGCCAGCAGCCCCGGACTAGCGCGGAATGAGCAGTTCTTC

D gene: -
CDR3 length: 13
J gene: TRBJ1-2
V gene: TRBV4-1
clone size: many
CDR3 protein: CASSSIGLGGYTF
CDR3 DNA: TGCGCCAGCAGCTCTATTGGTTTGGGGGGCTACACCTTC

D gene: -
CDR3 length: 11
J gene: TRBJ2-2
V gene: TRBV12-3/TRBV12-4
clone size: many
CDR3 protein: CASSGLRELFF
CDR3 DNA: TGTGCCAGCAGTGGCCTGAGGGAGCTGTTTTTT

D gene: -
CDR3 length: 12
J gene: TRBJ2-7
V gene: TRBV29-1
clone size: few
CDR3 protein: CSVEGTPYEQYF
CDR3 DNA: TGCAGCGTTGAGGGGACACCATACGAGCAGTACTTC

D gene: -
CDR3 length: 15
J gene: TRBJ1-1
V gene: TRBV12-3/TRBV12-4
clone size: many
CDR3 protein: CASRYLPGLNTEAFF
CDR3 DNA: TGTGCCAGCAGATACCTACCGGGGTTGAACACTGAAGCTTTCTTT

D gene: TRBD1
CDR3 length: 16
J gene: TRBJ1-5
V gene: TRBV20-1
clone size: -
CDR3 protein: CSATYLGTGVSQPQHF
CDR3 DNA: TGCAGTGCTACATATTTAGGGACAGGGGTTAGTCAGCCCCAGCATTTT

D gene: -
CDR3 length: 13
J gene: TRBJ2-2
V gene: TRBV10-3
clone size: once
CDR3 protein: CAISSTGTGELFF
CDR3 DNA: TGTGCCATCAGTAGTACAGGGACCGGGGAGCTGTTTTTT

D gene: TRBD1
CDR3 length: 16
J gene: TRBJ2-7
V gene: TRBV7-4
clone size: -
CDR3 protein: CASSTSRDRYDYEQYF
CDR3 DNA: TGTGCCAGCAGCACCTCTCGGGACAGGTATGACTACGAGCAGTACTTC

D gene: -
CDR3 length: 13
J gene: TRBJ1-1
V gene: TRBV29-1
clone size: few
CDR3 protein: CSVDRGAGTEAFF
CDR3 DNA: TGCAGCGTTGATAGGGGGGCAGGCACTGAAGCTTTCTTT

D gene: -
CDR3 length: 17
J gene: TRBJ1-2
V gene: TRBV7-2
clone size: many
CDR3 protein: CASTQSPNRNANYGYTF
CDR3 DNA: TGTGCCAGCACCCAATCCCCGAACAGGAACGCTAACTATGGCTACACCTTC

D gene: -
CDR3 length: 17
J gene: TRBJ2-3
V gene: TRBV14
clone size: -
CDR3 protein: CASTQGDYQEKGNTQYF
CDR3 DNA: TGTGCCAGCACCCAGGGGGACTATCAAGAAAAAGGAAATACGCAGTATTTT

D gene: -
CDR3 length: 11
J gene: TRBJ2-1
V gene: TRBV5-6
clone size: many
CDR3 protein: CASSLSGPQFF
CDR3 DNA: TGTGCCAGCAGCTTGTCCGGGCCGCAGTTCTTC

D gene: -
CDR3 length: 13
J gene: TRBJ2-7
V gene: TRBV5-1
clone size: many
CDR3 protein: CASSPDPPYEQYF
CDR3 DNA: TGCGCCAGCAGCCCTGACCCCCCCTACGAGCAGTACTTC

D gene: TRBD1
CDR3 length: 15
J gene: TRBJ2-5
V gene: TRBV7-2
clone size: many
CDR3 protein: CASSLYTGVQETQYF
CDR3 DNA: TGTGCCAGCAGCTTATACACAGGGGTCCAAGAGACCCAGTACTTC

D gene: -
CDR3 length: 15
J gene: TRBJ2-2
V gene: TRBV7-7
clone size: many
CDR3 protein: CASSLVPLNTGELFF
CDR3 DNA: TGTGCCAGCAGCTTAGTCCCTCTCAACACCGGGGAGCTGTTTTTT

D gene: -
CDR3 length: 14
J gene: TRBJ1-6
V gene: TRBV7-2
clone size: many
CDR3 protein: CASSSGLINSPLHF
CDR3 DNA: TGTGCCAGCAGCTCGGGACTGATTAATTCACCCCTCCACTTT

D gene: -
CDR3 length: 12
J gene: TRBJ2-7
V gene: TRBV5-1
clone size: few
CDR3 protein: CASSFGPDEQYF
CDR3 DNA: TGCGCCAGCAGCTTTGGACCGGACGAGCAGTACTTC

D gene: -
CDR3 length: 15
J gene: TRBJ2-1
V gene: TRBV7-3
clone size: -
CDR3 protein: CASSFQGSGYNEQFF
CDR3 DNA: TGTGCCAGCAGCTTTCAGGGCTCGGGCTACAATGAGCAGTTCTTC

D gene: -
CDR3 length: 14
J gene: TRBJ2-1
V gene: TRBV7-2
clone size: many
CDR3 protein: CASSLSDSYNEQFF
CDR3 DNA: TGTGCCAGCAGCTTATCCGACAGCTACAATGAGCAGTTCTTC

D gene: -
CDR3 length: 17
J gene: TRBJ2-6
V gene: TRBV7-2
clone size: many
CDR3 protein: CASSLTPSWPGANVLTF
CDR3 DNA: TGTGCCAGCAGCTTAACACCGAGTTGGCCTGGGGCCAACGTCCTGACTTTC

D gene: TRBD1
CDR3 length: 21
J gene: TRBJ2-1
V gene: TRBV28
clone size: many
CDR3 protein: CASSLTRQGLPDHDSYNEQFF
CDR3 DNA: TGTGCCAGCAGTCTAACCCGACAGGGCCTCCCCGACCACGACTCCTACAATGAGCAGTTCTTC

D gene: -
CDR3 length: 11
J gene: TRBJ1-5
V gene: TRBV6-6
clone size: -
CDR3 protein: CASGSYQPQHF
CDR3 DNA: TGTGCCAGCGGGTCATACCAGCCCCAGCATTTT

D gene: TRBD2
CDR3 length: 15
J gene: TRBJ2-1
V gene: TRBV29-1
clone size: -
CDR3 protein: CSVGTSGGAYNEQFF
CDR3 DNA: TGCAGCGTAGGTACTAGCGGGGGGGCCTATAATGAGCAGTTCTTC

D gene: TRBD2
CDR3 length: 14
J gene: TRBJ2-1
V gene: TRBV29-1
clone size: -
CDR3 protein: CSVAGLAAYNEQFF
CDR3 DNA: TGCAGCGTTGCGGGACTAGCGGCCTACAATGAGCAGTTCTTC

D gene: TRBD1
CDR3 length: 14
J gene: TRBJ1-1
V gene: TRBV20-1
clone size: -
CDR3 protein: CSAIPGGGRTEAFF
CDR3 DNA: TGCAGTGCTATACCAGGGGGCGGTCGGACTGAAGCTTTCTTT

D gene: TRBD1
CDR3 length: 16
J gene: TRBJ1-4
V gene: TRBV5-1
clone size: -
CDR3 protein: CASSLGIGQGEEKLFF
CDR3 DNA: TGCGCCAGCAGCTTGGGAATCGGACAGGGTGAAGAAAAACTGTTTTTT

D gene: -
CDR3 length: 16
J gene: TRBJ2-2
V gene: TRBV6-2/TRBV6-3
clone size: -
CDR3 protein: CASSYPQGQLTVELFF
CDR3 DNA: TGTGCCAGCAGTTACCCCCAGGGGCAGCTAACTGTGGAGCTGTTTTTT

D gene: -
CDR3 length: 14
J gene: TRBJ2-2
V gene: TRBV10-3
clone size: -
CDR3 protein: CAISAGENTGELFF
CDR3 DNA: TGTGCCATCAGCGCAGGGGAGAACACCGGGGAGCTGTTTTTT

D gene: -
CDR3 length: 17
J gene: TRBJ1-5
V gene: TRBV28
clone size: many
CDR3 protein: CASSLGLQGSSNQPQHF
CDR3 DNA: TGTGCCAGCAGTTTAGGCTTACAGGGATCTAGCAATCAGCCCCAGCATTTT

D gene: TRBD1
CDR3 length: 14
J gene: TRBJ1-5
V gene: TRBV18
clone size: -
CDR3 protein: CASSSTGGNQPQHF
CDR3 DNA: TGTGCCAGCTCAAGCACAGGGGGGAATCAGCCCCAGCATTTT

D gene: -
CDR3 length: 12
J gene: TRBJ1-5
V gene: TRBV10-3
clone size: few
CDR3 protein: CAISEFEQPQHF
CDR3 DNA: TGTGCCATCAGTGAGTTCGAACAGCCCCAGCATTTT

D gene: -
CDR3 length: 13
J gene: TRBJ2-3
V gene: TRBV19
clone size: -
CDR3 protein: CASSSLGTNTQYF
CDR3 DNA: TGTGCCAGTAGTAGCCTCGGAACAAATACGCAGTATTTT

D gene: TRBD1
CDR3 length: 17
J gene: TRBJ2-1
V gene: TRBV5-1
clone size: -
CDR3 protein: CASSPYLTGVIYNEQFF
CDR3 DNA: TGCGCCAGCAGCCCGTATCTAACAGGGGTGATCTACAATGAGCAGTTCTTC

D gene: -
CDR3 length: 16
J gene: TRBJ2-1
V gene: TRBV5-4
clone size: -
CDR3 protein: CASSLAGKGLLNEQFF
CDR3 DNA: TGTGCCAGCAGCTTGGCCGGGAAAGGACTCCTCAATGAGCAGTTCTTC

D gene: TRBD2
CDR3 length: 17
J gene: TRBJ2-1
V gene: TRBV7-2
clone size: few
CDR3 protein: CASSLFRGGSSYNEQFF
CDR3 DNA: TGTGCCAGCAGCTTATTTCGCGGGGGGAGCTCCTACAATGAGCAGTTCTTC

D gene: TRBD2
CDR3 length: 19
J gene: TRBJ2-3
V gene: TRBV7-2
clone size: many
CDR3 protein: CASSFKPRTSGRARDTQYF
CDR3 DNA: TGTGCCAGCAGCTTTAAACCAAGGACTAGCGGGAGGGCCAGGGATACGCAGTATTTT

D gene: -
CDR3 length: 14
J gene: TRBJ1-5
V gene: TRBV7-9
clone size: -
CDR3 protein: CASSSEGRNQPQHF
CDR3 DNA: TGTGCCAGCAGCAGTGAGGGGCGGAATCAGCCCCAGCATTTT

D gene: -
CDR3 length: 17
J gene: TRBJ2-1
V gene: TRBV7-2
clone size: many
CDR3 protein: CASSPRLRAQGGDEQFF
CDR3 DNA: TGTGCCAGCAGCCCGCGTCTCCGGGCCCAGGGGGGCGATGAGCAGTTCTTC

D gene: -
CDR3 length: 10
J gene: TRBJ1-1
V gene: TRBV2
clone size: few
CDR3 protein: CASGVVGAFF
CDR3 DNA: TGTGCCAGCGGGGTGGTGGGAGCTTTCTTT

D gene: TRBD1
CDR3 length: 16
J gene: TRBJ1-3
V gene: TRBV6-2/TRBV6-3
clone size: few
CDR3 protein: CASSRGQQTSGNTIYF
CDR3 DNA: TGTGCCAGCAGTAGGGGACAGCAAACCTCTGGAAACACCATATATTTT

D gene: -
CDR3 length: 14
J gene: TRBJ2-5
V gene: TRBV7-9
clone size: many
CDR3 protein: CASSLGEYQETQYF
CDR3 DNA: TGTGCCAGCAGTCTCGGGGAGTACCAAGAGACCCAGTACTTC

D gene: -
CDR3 length: 13
J gene: TRBJ1-5
V gene: TRBV6-2/TRBV6-3
clone size: few
CDR3 protein: CASRAVTRQPQHF
CDR3 DNA: TGTGCCAGCAGGGCCGTGACAAGGCAGCCCCAGCATTTT

D gene: TRBD2
CDR3 length: 14
J gene: TRBJ2-1
V gene: TRBV29-1
clone size: -
CDR3 protein: CSARLAGGINEQFF
CDR3 DNA: TGCAGCGCACGACTAGCGGGAGGTATAAATGAGCAGTTCTTC

D gene: -
CDR3 length: 13
J gene: TRBJ1-6
V gene: TRBV30
clone size: -
CDR3 protein: CAWSVPGNSPLHF
CDR3 DNA: TGTGCCTGGAGTGTACCAGGCAATTCACCCCTCCACTTT